The TCR beta chain under discussion was sequenced for a study of PD-1 blockade in classical Hodgkin lymphoma. General study results and limits: Diminished baseline TCR diversity has been reported in newly diagnosed patients relative to healthy donors.

Using immunoSEQ multiplex PCR, the repertoire was profiled, and TCRdb retains in-frame clones only, with some absent. Among about 93,000 clones listed, around 80% were seen once. This clone was counted only a few times. Its antigen is unidentified. Trimming cost V 3 bases and J 4 bases, with 12 bases left between them. Germline-derived CDR1 and CDR2 are MGHRA and YSYEKL. This CDR3 comprises 14 residues. Regarding time point: cycle 4 day 1 (C4D1), after more than five weeks of nivolumab. Every patient had relapsed following autologous stem cell transplantation, and cohorts differed in brentuximab vedotin exposure.

The starting material was peripheral blood mononuclear cells (PBMCs), obtained before the fourth cycle of nivolumab. The receptor was isolated from a human donor with classical Hodgkin lymphoma. The J gene is TRBJ1-2, the V gene TRBV4-1, with D possibly matching TRBD1 (6 bases). The CDR3 here is CASSQDTGFYGYTF. In nucleotides, the CDR3 is TGCGCCAGCAGCCAGGACACAGGGTTCTATGGCTACACCTTC.